These 7 T cell receptor beta chains were sequenced from one sample in a study of blood T cell repertoires in COVID-19. TCRdb's copy holds only in-frame clones and misses some; the assay was immunoSEQ multiplex PCR. The repertoire includes roughly 99,000 clones, approximately 88% of them detected once, and approximately 4% sits in the top ten. Material: peripheral blood. These receptors originate from a human donor in a cohort sampled during active COVID-19.

This rearrangement joins TRBV20-1 to TRBJ2-1; 7 bases align to TRBD2. The germline gives CDR1 DFQATT, CDR2 SNEGSKA (reference sequence). This CDR3 comprises 16 residues. The V gene end was trimmed by 3 bases and the J gene end by 0 bases; junction bases not matched to a gene: 8. CDR3 bases: TGCAGTGCTAGTTGGGAGGGCTCGAGCTCCTACAATGAGCAGTTCTTC. Translating it yields CSASWEGSSSYNEQFF.

For the CDR3, the DNA is TGTGCCAGCAGCTCATGTACAGGCTTGACCGGGGAGCTGTTTTTT. It translates to CASSSCTGLTGELFF. The J gene is TRBJ2-2, the V gene TRBV3-1 (or the pseudogene TRBV3-2); the D gene is possibly TRBD1 (5 bases). This CDR3 region has 15 residues. The V and J ends lost 5 bases and 5 bases respectively, with 15 bases between them. Germline V gene sequence: CDR1 LGHDT, CDR2 YNNKEL (reference sequence).

The chain combines TRBV18 with TRBJ2-7; 10 positions match TRBD2. The CDR3 loop spans 14 amino acids. The germline V gene encodes CDR1 KGHSH and CDR2 LQKENI. With 5 bases clipped from V and 3 bases from J, the junction kept 4 bases outside the gene matches. The CDR3 loop reads CASSSRTSGYEQYV. CDR3 sequence (DNA): TGTGCCAGCTCATCAAGGACTAGCGGCTACGAGCAGTACGTC.

The rearrangement uses TRBV28 and TRBJ1-2; a weak D match, TRBD1 (5 bases). This CDR3 has 13 amino acids. Deletions cut 2 bases from V and 6 bases from J, with 10 bases between. Germline V lookup: CDR1 MDHEN, CDR2 SYDVKM. The CDR3 spells CASSLRDLNGYTF. For the CDR3, the DNA is TGTGCCAGCAGTTTACGGGACTTGAATGGCTACACCTTC.

The chain uses TRBV6-6 and TRBJ2-1; no clear D gene. Germline assignment: CDR1 MNHNY and CDR2 SVGAGI (reference sequence). The germline V and J ends were trimmed by 4 bases and 5 bases, with 3 bases remaining between them. The CDR3 loop spans 11 amino acids. The CDR3 nucleotides read TGTGCCAGCAGTTCTAACAATGAGCAGTTCTTC. Its translation: CASSSNNEQFF.

The V gene is TRBV28, the J gene TRBJ1-3; D is possibly TRBD1 (6 bases). CDR1 is MDHEN, CDR2 SYDVKM, per germline. V was clipped by 6 bases and J by 4 bases, with 13 bases between them. There are 14 residues in the CDR3. CDR3 in DNA: TGTGCCAGCAGCCCTTCGACAGGAGGAAACACCATATATTTT. It encodes CASSPSTGGNTIYF.

CDR3 loop: CASSFAGRLGSSTDTQYF. The CDR3, as DNA: TGTGCCAGCAGTTTCGCTGGGAGGTTGGGGAGTAGCACAGATACGCAGTATTTT. The rearrangement uses TRBV2 and TRBJ2-3; D is perhaps TRBD2 (6 bases). V was cut by 5 bases and J by 0 bases, with 21 bases left in between. The germline V gene encodes CDR1 SNHLY and CDR2 FYNNEI. The CDR3 has 18 amino acids.